The rows below give T cell receptor beta chains drawn from one sample of a study of blood T cells in healthy people across ages. One entry per CDR3 protein results from TCRdb running MiXCR on the 5' RACE reads. The data contain 1.5 million to 2 million distinct CDR3 sequences, roughly 30% of them singletons. The sequencing sample was made of blood. The receptors derive from a woman in her twenties or thirties in good health. CDR3s include the opening cysteine and the closing phenylalanine or tryptophan. Each record gives: CDR3 protein, CDR3 DNA, J gene, D gene, V gene, clone size. The D gene is left open where the match is weak. Clone size is not always given. Where it is, it says once, few, many or a class for expanded clones.

CDR3 protein: CASESGARTEAFF
CDR3 DNA: TGTGCCAGCGAGTCGGGCGCTCGGACTGAAGCTTTCTTT
J gene: TRBJ1-1
D gene: -
V gene: TRBV6-1
clone size: few

CDR3 protein: CASSLALPTGTGDTGELFF
CDR3 DNA: TGTGCCAGCAGCTTAGCCCTACCAACCGGGACAGGGGACACCGGGGAGCTGTTTTTT
J gene: TRBJ2-2
D gene: TRBD1
V gene: TRBV7-6
clone size: once

CDR3 protein: CASSLPADTEYF
CDR3 DNA: TGTGCCAGCAGTTTACCGGCAGATACGGAATATTTT
J gene: TRBJ2-3
D gene: -
V gene: TRBV12-3/TRBV12-4
clone size: -

CDR3 protein: CSARGSGGIETQYF
CDR3 DNA: TGCAGTGCTAGAGGTAGCGGGGGGATAGAGACCCAGTACTTC
J gene: TRBJ2-5
D gene: TRBD2
V gene: TRBV20-1
clone size: once

CDR3 protein: CAWSLWDQETQYF
CDR3 DNA: TGTGCCTGGAGCTTATGGGATCAAGAGACCCAGTACTTC
J gene: TRBJ2-5
D gene: -
V gene: TRBV30
clone size: few

CDR3 protein: CASSLRAGIRQETQYF
CDR3 DNA: TGTGCCAGCAGTTTACGGGCGGGGATACGCCAAGAGACCCAGTACTTC
J gene: TRBJ2-5
D gene: -
V gene: TRBV27
clone size: -

CDR3 protein: CSARLAQSYGYTF
CDR3 DNA: TGCAGTGCTAGATTGGCCCAGTCCTATGGCTACACCTTC
J gene: TRBJ1-2
D gene: -
V gene: TRBV20-1
clone size: few

CDR3 protein: CSARVIGEEGYGYTF
CDR3 DNA: TGCAGTGCTAGAGTGATCGGTGAGGAGGGCTATGGCTACACCTTC
J gene: TRBJ1-2
D gene: -
V gene: TRBV20-1
clone size: -

CDR3 protein: CASSDSSKRGGGNEQFF
CDR3 DNA: TGTGCCAGCAGTGACTCGAGCAAGCGGGGGGGCGGCAATGAGCAGTTCTTC
J gene: TRBJ2-1
D gene: TRBD2
V gene: TRBV6-4
clone size: -

CDR3 protein: CAWSEQGAQTETFF
CDR3 DNA: TGTGCCTGGAGTGAGCAGGGGGCGCAAACTGAAACTTTCTTT
J gene: TRBJ1-1
D gene: TRBD1
V gene: TRBV30
clone size: -

CDR3 protein: CATSRGSTATTQYF
CDR3 DNA: TGTGCCACCAGCAGAGGGTCGACCGCCACTACGCAGTATTTT
J gene: TRBJ2-3
D gene: -
V gene: TRBV15
clone size: many

CDR3 protein: CASSPTGALWAYEQYF
CDR3 DNA: TGCGCCAGCAGCCCGACAGGGGCCCTTTGGGCCTACGAGCAGTACTTC
J gene: TRBJ2-7
D gene: TRBD1
V gene: TRBV5-1
clone size: -

CDR3 protein: CASSSGTGGYNEQFF
CDR3 DNA: TGTGCCAGCAGCTCCGGGACAGGGGGCTACAATGAGCAGTTCTTC
J gene: TRBJ2-1
D gene: TRBD1
V gene: TRBV27
clone size: many

CDR3 protein: CASSTAGRLAVLWNEQFF
CDR3 DNA: TGTGCCAGCAGTACCGCTGGGCGACTAGCGGTCTTGTGGAATGAGCAGTTCTTC
J gene: TRBJ2-1
D gene: TRBD2
V gene: TRBV5-4
clone size: -

CDR3 protein: CASSVEWLTYNEQFF
CDR3 DNA: TGTGCCAGCAGCGTAGAATGGCTGACTTACAATGAGCAGTTCTTC
J gene: TRBJ2-1
D gene: -
V gene: TRBV9
clone size: -

CDR3 protein: CASSQDGGGARAFF
CDR3 DNA: TGTGCCAGCAGCCAAGATGGGGGGGGGGCGCGAGCTTTCTTT
J gene: TRBJ1-1
D gene: -
V gene: TRBV4-2
clone size: few

CDR3 protein: CSAEGQGNQPQHF
CDR3 DNA: TGCAGTGCCGAGGGACAGGGGAATCAGCCCCAGCATTTT
J gene: TRBJ1-5
D gene: TRBD1
V gene: TRBV20-1
clone size: -

CDR3 protein: CSVPLAGARQETQYF
CDR3 DNA: TGCAGCGTTCCTCTAGCGGGAGCTCGCCAAGAGACCCAGTACTTC
J gene: TRBJ2-5
D gene: TRBD2
V gene: TRBV29-1
clone size: many

CDR3 protein: CASSLDPGDTEAFF
CDR3 DNA: TGCGCCAGCAGCTTGGATCCTGGGGACACTGAAGCTTTCTTT
J gene: TRBJ1-1
D gene: -
V gene: TRBV5-1
clone size: -

CDR3 protein: CSVRGLEETQYF
CDR3 DNA: TGCAGCGTCAGGGGTCTCGAGGAGACCCAGTACTTC
J gene: TRBJ2-5
D gene: -
V gene: TRBV29-1
clone size: many

CDR3 protein: CASSEERTLDYGYTF
CDR3 DNA: TGTGCCAGCAGTGAAGAGAGGACATTGGACTATGGCTACACCTTC
J gene: TRBJ1-2
D gene: -
V gene: TRBV2
clone size: -

CDR3 protein: CASTMGETQYF
CDR3 DNA: TGTGCCAGCACTATGGGTGAGACCCAGTACTTC
J gene: TRBJ2-5
D gene: -
V gene: TRBV9
clone size: -

CDR3 protein: CASSPKEGAAPEQYF
CDR3 DNA: TGCGCCAGCAGCCCCAAAGAGGGGGCGGCCCCCGAGCAGTACTTC
J gene: TRBJ2-7
D gene: TRBD1
V gene: TRBV4-1
clone size: -

CDR3 protein: CSVEGTPWGTEAFF
CDR3 DNA: TGCAGCGTTGAAGGGACCCCCTGGGGCACTGAAGCTTTCTTT
J gene: TRBJ1-1
D gene: -
V gene: TRBV29-1
clone size: -

CDR3 protein: CASSATAGSDQNYGYTF
CDR3 DNA: TGTGCCAGCAGCGCCACGGCAGGCTCCGACCAAAACTATGGCTACACCTTC
J gene: TRBJ1-2
D gene: -
V gene: TRBV25-1
clone size: few

CDR3 protein: CAWSTSGEQFF
CDR3 DNA: TGTGCCTGGAGTACCAGCGGGGAGCAGTTCTTC
J gene: TRBJ2-1
D gene: -
V gene: TRBV30
clone size: few

CDR3 protein: CASSGWDRRGDGYTF
CDR3 DNA: TGTGCCAGCAGTGGCTGGGACAGGCGAGGCGATGGCTACACCTTC
J gene: TRBJ1-2
D gene: TRBD1
V gene: TRBV6-5
clone size: few

CDR3 protein: CASSPSGKRESDEQYF
CDR3 DNA: TGTGCCAGCAGCCCCTCAGGGAAGCGGGAGTCCGACGAGCAGTACTTC
J gene: TRBJ2-7
D gene: TRBD2
V gene: TRBV28
clone size: -

CDR3 protein: CASSQEGGVTGELFF
CDR3 DNA: TGTGCCAGCAGCCAAGAAGGGGGGGTTACCGGGGAGCTGTTTTTT
J gene: TRBJ2-2
D gene: -
V gene: TRBV4-2
clone size: -

CDR3 protein: CASSPVPTSDEQYF
CDR3 DNA: TGTGCCAGCTCACCTGTACCGACAAGCGACGAGCAGTACTTC
J gene: TRBJ2-7
D gene: -
V gene: TRBV18
clone size: -

CDR3 protein: CASSQEGQWSQYF
CDR3 DNA: TGTGCCAGCAGCCAAGAAGGGCAGTGGTCCCAGTACTTC
J gene: TRBJ2-5
D gene: -
V gene: TRBV3-1
clone size: -

CDR3 protein: CASSVRTTYEQYF
CDR3 DNA: TGTGCCAGCAGTGTTAGAACTACCTACGAGCAGTACTTC
J gene: TRBJ2-7
D gene: -
V gene: TRBV2
clone size: -

CDR3 protein: CANRSWGDFPSTDTQYF
CDR3 DNA: TGTGCCAACAGATCCTGGGGGGACTTCCCTAGCACAGATACGCAGTATTTT
J gene: TRBJ2-3
D gene: -
V gene: TRBV7-8
clone size: -

CDR3 protein: CSARKRETRYNEQFF
CDR3 DNA: TGCAGTGCTCGTAAGCGGGAGACCCGATACAATGAGCAGTTCTTC
J gene: TRBJ2-1
D gene: TRBD2
V gene: TRBV20-1
clone size: few

CDR3 protein: CASSLGLAERRISTDTQYF
CDR3 DNA: TGTGCCAGCAGTTTAGGACTAGCGGAAAGAAGAATTAGCACAGATACGCAGTATTTT
J gene: TRBJ2-3
D gene: TRBD2
V gene: TRBV6-5
clone size: -

CDR3 protein: CASSEALGPYGYTF
CDR3 DNA: TGTGCCAGCAGTGAAGCCTTAGGCCCCTATGGCTACACCTTC
J gene: TRBJ1-2
D gene: -
V gene: TRBV6-1
clone size: -

CDR3 protein: CSVIPGSNQPQHF
CDR3 DNA: TGCAGCGTTATTCCGGGATCAAATCAGCCCCAGCATTTT
J gene: TRBJ1-5
D gene: -
V gene: TRBV29-1
clone size: few

CDR3 protein: CASSNLLSGRESEQFF
CDR3 DNA: TGCGCCAGCAGTAATTTACTTAGCGGGAGGGAGTCTGAGCAGTTCTTC
J gene: TRBJ2-1
D gene: TRBD2
V gene: TRBV10-1
clone size: -

CDR3 protein: CASSPGAGGLSEQFF
CDR3 DNA: TGTGCCAGCAGCCCCGGGGCAGGGGGTCTAAGTGAGCAGTTCTTC
J gene: TRBJ2-1
D gene: TRBD1
V gene: TRBV6-6
clone size: -